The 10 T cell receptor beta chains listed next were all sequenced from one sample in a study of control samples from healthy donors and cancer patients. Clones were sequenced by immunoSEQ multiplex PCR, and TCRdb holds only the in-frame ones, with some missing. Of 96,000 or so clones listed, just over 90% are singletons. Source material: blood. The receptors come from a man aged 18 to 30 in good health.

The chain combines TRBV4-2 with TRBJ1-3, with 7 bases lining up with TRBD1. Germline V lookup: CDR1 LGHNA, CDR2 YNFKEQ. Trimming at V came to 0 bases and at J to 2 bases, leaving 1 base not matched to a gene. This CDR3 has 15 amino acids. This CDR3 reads CASSQDTGAGNTIYF. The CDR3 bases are TGTGCCAGCAGCCAAGATACAGGGGCTGGAAACACCATATATTTT.

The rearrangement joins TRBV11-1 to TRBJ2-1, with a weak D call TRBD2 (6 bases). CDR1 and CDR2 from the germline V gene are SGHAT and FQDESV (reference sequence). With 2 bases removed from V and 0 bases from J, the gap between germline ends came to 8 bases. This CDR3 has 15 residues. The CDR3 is CASSLIGSSYNEQFF. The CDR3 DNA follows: TGTGCCAGCAGCTTAATCGGGAGCTCCTACAATGAGCAGTTCTTC.

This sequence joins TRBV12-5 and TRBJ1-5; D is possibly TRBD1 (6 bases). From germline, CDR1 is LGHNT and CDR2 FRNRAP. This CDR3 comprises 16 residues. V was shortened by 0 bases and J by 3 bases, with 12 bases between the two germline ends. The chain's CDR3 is CASGLVRGGYNQPQHF. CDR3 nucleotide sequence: TGTGCTAGTGGTTTGGTTCGGGGGGGCTACAATCAGCCCCAGCATTTT.

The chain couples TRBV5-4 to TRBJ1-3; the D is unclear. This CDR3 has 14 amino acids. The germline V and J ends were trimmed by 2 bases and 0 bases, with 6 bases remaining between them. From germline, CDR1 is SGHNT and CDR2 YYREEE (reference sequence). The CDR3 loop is CASSFGVSGNTIYF. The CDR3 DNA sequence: TGTGCCAGCAGCTTCGGGGTCTCTGGAAACACCATATATTTT. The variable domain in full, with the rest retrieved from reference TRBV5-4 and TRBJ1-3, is ETGVTQSPTHLIKTRGQQVTLRCSSQSGHNTVSWYQQALGQGPQFIFQYYREEENGRGNFPPRFSGLQFPNYSSELNVNALELDDSALYLCASSFGVSGNTIYFGEGSWLTVV.

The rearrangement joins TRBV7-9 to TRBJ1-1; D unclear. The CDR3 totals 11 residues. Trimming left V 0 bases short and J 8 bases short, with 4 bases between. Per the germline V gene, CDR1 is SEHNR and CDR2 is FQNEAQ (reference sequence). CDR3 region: CASSLAGEAFF. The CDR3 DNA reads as TGTGCCAGCAGCTTAGCCGGGGAAGCTTTCTTT.

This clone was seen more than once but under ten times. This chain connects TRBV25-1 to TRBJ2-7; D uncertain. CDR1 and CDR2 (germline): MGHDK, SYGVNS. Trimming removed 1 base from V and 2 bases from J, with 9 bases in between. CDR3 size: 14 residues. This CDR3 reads CASSESGSAYEQYF. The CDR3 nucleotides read TGTGCCAGCAGTGAATCCGGTTCTGCCTACGAGCAGTACTTC.

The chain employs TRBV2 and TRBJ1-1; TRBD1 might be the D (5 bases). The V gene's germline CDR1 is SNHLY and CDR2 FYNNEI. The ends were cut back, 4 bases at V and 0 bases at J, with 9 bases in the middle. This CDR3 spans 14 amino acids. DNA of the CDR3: TGTGCCAGCAGTGCGGGACGATTGAACACTGAAGCTTTCTTT. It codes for CASSAGRLNTEAFF.

CDR3 DNA sequence: TGTGCCAGCAGCGCCAAACAGGGGTCCCAGTACTTC. Translated, it gives CASSAKQGSQYF. The chain uses TRBV28 and TRBJ2-5; TRBD1 agrees at 7 bases. Germline-derived CDR1 and CDR2 are MDHEN and SYDVKM. This CDR3 region has 12 residues. Trimming at V came to 6 bases and at J to 9 bases, leaving 7 bases not matched to a gene.

The CDR3 protein is CASSLGGNTEAFF. The DNA of the CDR3 is TGCGCCAGCAGCTTAGGAGGAAACACTGAAGCTTTCTTT. The gene calls are TRBV5-1 and TRBJ1-1; no clear D gene. The germline gives CDR1 SGHRS, CDR2 YFSETQ. This CDR3 contains 13 residues. The V end lost 2 bases, the J end lost 2 bases, and 7 bases lay between the germline ends.

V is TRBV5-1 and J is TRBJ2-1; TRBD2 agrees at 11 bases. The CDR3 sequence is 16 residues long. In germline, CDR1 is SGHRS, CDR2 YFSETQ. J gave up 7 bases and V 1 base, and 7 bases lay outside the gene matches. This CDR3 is CASSLNSGREGNEQFF. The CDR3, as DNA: TGCGCCAGCAGCTTGAATAGCGGGAGGGAGGGAAATGAGCAGTTCTTC.